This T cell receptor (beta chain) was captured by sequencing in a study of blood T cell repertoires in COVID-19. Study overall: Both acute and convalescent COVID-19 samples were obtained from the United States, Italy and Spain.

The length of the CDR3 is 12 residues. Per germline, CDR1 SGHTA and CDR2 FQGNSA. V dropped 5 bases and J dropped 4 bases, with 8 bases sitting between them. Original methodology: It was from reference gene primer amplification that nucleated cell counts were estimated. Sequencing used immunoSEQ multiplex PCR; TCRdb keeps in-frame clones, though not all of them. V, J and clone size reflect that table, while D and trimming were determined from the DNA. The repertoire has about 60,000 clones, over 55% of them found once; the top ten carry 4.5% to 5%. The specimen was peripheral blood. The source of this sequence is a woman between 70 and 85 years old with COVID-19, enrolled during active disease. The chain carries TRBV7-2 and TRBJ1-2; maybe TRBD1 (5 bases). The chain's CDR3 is CASSQQVYGYTF. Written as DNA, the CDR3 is TGTGCCAGCAGCCAACAGGTCTATGGCTACACCTTC.